A single sample is the source of the 30 T cell receptor beta chains below, sequenced in a study of vaccination effects on CD4 cells after COVID-19. Assay used: immunoSEQ multiplex PCR; TCRdb lists only in-frame clones, some missing. In the table there are roughly 50,000 clones, roughly 79% of which are singletons. In the ViraFEST assay, antigen-specific CD4+ clonotypes were identified by expansion after peptide-pool stimulation. Isolating CD4+ T cells followed around nine days of culture. Vaccinated recipients, who were negative for nucleocapsid antibodies, had no history of SARS-CoV-2 infection. These receptors' targets are unknown. This specimen consisted of CD4+ T cells from PBMCs cultured with HCoV-OC43 spike peptides, obtained before COVID-19 vaccination. This sample's subset: HCoV-OC43 spike overlapping peptide pool stimulation. The origin of the receptors is a human donor who received a COVID-19 vaccine.

V gene TRBV6-5 combines with J gene TRBJ1-1; D is possibly TRBD1 (5 bases). This CDR3 is built from 15 residues. The ends were cut back, 7 bases at V and 2 bases at J, with 17 bases in the middle. Germline V gene data show CDR1 as MNHEY and CDR2 as SVGAGI. The CDR3 DNA reads TGTGCCAGCACGGTTCGTGGGGCATTAAACACTGAAGCTTTCTTT. Its translation: CASTVRGALNTEAFF.

This clone was detected only a few times. The chain combines TRBV30 with TRBJ2-1, with D perhaps TRBD2 (7 bases). V lost 4 bases, J lost 8 bases, and 21 bases lay in between. The V gene's germline CDR1 is GTSNPN and CDR2 SVGIG (reference sequence). This CDR3 has 15 residues. The CDR3 nucleotides read TGTGCCTGGAACCCCGACGGACTAGGGGGGTATGAGCAGTTCTTC. Its translation: CAWNPDGLGGYEQFF.

The V gene is TRBV10-3, the J gene TRBJ2-7; 8 bases line up with TRBD1. Germline V lookup: CDR1 ENHRY, CDR2 SYGVKD. This CDR3 is 13 amino acids long. The CDR3 DNA reads TGTGCCATCAAAGGACAGGGCTCCCACGAGCAGTACGTC. This encodes CAIKGQGSHEQYV.

V usage is TRBV6-5 and J usage is TRBJ2-3, with D perhaps matching TRBD1 (5 bases). Germline-derived CDR1 and CDR2 are MNHEY and SVGAGI. The CDR3 contains 15 residues. The V end was cut by 6 bases, the J end by 0 bases, with 13 bases between. The CDR3 DNA follows: TGTGCCAGCAGCCTTCGGACACCTAGCACAGATACGCAGTATTTT. It translates to CASSLRTPSTDTQYF.

This clone was counted only a few times. The rearrangement links TRBV5-4 to TRBJ2-7, with unresolved D. The CDR3 is 13 residues long. Germline CDR1 is SGHNT and CDR2 is YYREEE (reference sequence). Trimming took off 0 bases at V and 1 base at J, with 5 bases between the two ends. CDR3 nucleotides: TGTGCCAGCAGCTTGGGGGCGTCCTACGAGCAGTACGTC. Protein sequence: CASSLGASYEQYV.

The chain has TRBV4-1 and TRBJ2-4, with TRBD1 matching 9 bases. Germline V gene lookup returns CDR1 MGHRA and CDR2 YSYEKL. This CDR3 contains 15 residues. V shed 1 base, J shed 8 bases, and the junction held 6 bases outside the gene matches. CDR3 DNA: TGCGCCAGCAGCCAAGGCCCGACAGGGGGAGACATTCAGTACTTC. Translating gives CASSQGPTGGDIQYF.

The rearrangement joins TRBV3-1 (or the pseudogene TRBV3-2) to TRBJ2-5; D is ambiguous. The germline V and J ends were trimmed by 0 bases and 7 bases, with 12 bases remaining between them. This CDR3 region has 14 residues. Germline CDR1 is LGHDT and CDR2 is YNNKEL (reference sequence). CDR3 sequence reads: CASSQDRLVGTQYF. Written as DNA, the CDR3 is TGTGCCAGCAGCCAAGATAGGCTAGTTGGGACCCAGTACTTC.

The chain carries TRBV6-5 and TRBJ1-1; no firm D call. This CDR3 has 12 residues. V was cut by 6 bases and J by 5 bases, with 10 bases left in between. Germline CDR1 MNHEY, CDR2 SVGAGI. CDR3 coding DNA: TGTGCCAGCAGCAAGGCCGGGACTGAAGCTTTCTTT. Amino acid sequence: CASSKAGTEAFF.

The sample holds one count of this clone. The CDR3 nucleotides read TGTGCCACCAGTGTGTCGGGGGGGGCCTTGGGTGAGCAGTTCTTC. Translation gives CATSVSGGALGEQFF. The genes are TRBV24-1 and TRBJ2-1; 8 positions match TRBD2. Trimming cost V 5 bases and J 9 bases; bases outside gene matches: 11. Germline values: CDR1 KGHDR, CDR2 SFDVKD. The CDR3 is 15 residues long.

CDR3 DNA: TGTGCCAGCAGTCACGGGGCAGTTTTTGAGCAGTACGTC. It is translated as CASSHGAVFEQYV. The chain employs TRBV6-2 or TRBV6-3 and TRBJ2-7; D tentatively reads TRBD1 or TRBD2 (5 bases each). Germline V gene sequence: CDR1 MNHEY, CDR2 SVGEGT. V was trimmed by 5 bases and J by 7 bases, leaving 15 bases between them. The CDR3 runs to 13 residues.

V and J are TRBV6-5 and TRBJ1-3; D is unresolved. CDR3 length: 14 amino acids. Germline-derived CDR1 and CDR2 are MNHEY and SVGAGI. The V and J ends lost 6 bases and 0 bases respectively, with 9 bases between them. CDR3: CASSRAVSGNTIYF. CDR3 DNA: TGTGCCAGCAGCCGAGCCGTCTCTGGAAACACCATATATTTT.

This chain links TRBV7-3 with TRBJ2-2; D gene unclear. V lost 5 bases to trimming and J lost 1 base, with 8 bases between them. CDR1 SGHTA and CDR2 FQGTGA come from the germline V gene. This CDR3 is built from 14 residues. CDR3 protein: CASSPQQNTGELFF. The CDR3 DNA reads TGTGCCAGCAGCCCGCAGCAGAACACCGGGGAGCTGTTTTTT.

The gene calls are TRBV5-5 and TRBJ1-1; 9 nucleotides line up with TRBD1. The V segment lost 2 bases and the J segment 6 bases; nucleotides outside the gene matches: 5. Germline V gives CDR1 SGHKS, CDR2 YYEKEE (reference sequence). This CDR3 has 14 amino acids. The chain's CDR3 is CASSLEGQGAEAFF. DNA of the CDR3: TGTGCCAGCAGCTTAGAGGGACAGGGCGCTGAAGCTTTCTTT.

CDR3 in amino acids: CASSLRGAGADTQYF. In DNA, the CDR3 is TGTGCCAGCAGCTTACGAGGGGCAGGTGCAGATACGCAGTATTTT. The chain combines TRBV7-3 with TRBJ2-3; tentatively, D is TRBD1 or TRBD2 (5 bases each). Germline V gene sequence: CDR1 SGHTA, CDR2 FQGTGA. The V gene lost 2 bases and the J gene lost 4 bases, with 13 bases spanning the gap. The CDR3 loop spans 15 amino acids.

V gene TRBV24-1 combines with J gene TRBJ2-1; the match to TRBD2 covers 14 bases. The CDR3 is made up of 17 amino acids. With V trimmed by 4 bases and J by 5 bases, 6 bases remained unmatched. Germline CDR1 KGHDR, CDR2 SFDVKD. DNA of the CDR3: TGTGCCACCAGTGACAGGACTAGCGGGGGGTTCCACAATGAGCAGTTCTTC. It is translated as CATSDRTSGGFHNEQFF.

The chain links TRBV10-1 to TRBJ2-3; D tentatively fits TRBD1 or TRBD2 (7 bases each). CDR1 WNHNN and CDR2 SYGVQD come from the germline V gene (reference sequence). V shed 5 bases and J shed 4 bases, with 13 bases lying between them. CDR3 length: 14 amino acids. As DNA, the CDR3 is TGCGCCAGCAGTCCAGGGGGGGTAGCAGATACGCAGTATTTT. It codes for CASSPGGVADTQYF.

This clone has only a few counts. The chain recombines TRBV28 with TRBJ1-1; D uncertain. Per germline, CDR1 MDHEN and CDR2 SYDVKM. The CDR3 is made up of 13 amino acids. V lost 5 bases and J lost 8, with 15 bases in between. The CDR3 sequence is CASSQQSPYEAFF. In DNA form, the CDR3 reads TGTGCCAGCAGTCAACAGAGCCCTTACGAAGCTTTCTTT. Together with reference TRBV28 and TRBJ1-1, the CDR3 gives the full variable domain: DVKVTQSSRYLVKRTGEKVFLECVQDMDHENMFWYRQDPGLGLRLIYFSYDVKMKEKGDIPEGYSVSREKKERFSLILESASTNQTSMYLCASSQQSPYEAFFGQGTRLTVV.

V is TRBV14 and J is TRBJ1-2; D gene uncertain. The V gene's germline CDR1 is SGHDN and CDR2 FVKESK. This CDR3 is built from 14 residues. Trimming cost V 2 bases and J 4 bases, with 11 bases left between them. CDR3 loop: CASSQLTGIYGYTF. CDR3 in DNA: TGTGCCAGCAGCCAATTGACGGGGATCTATGGCTACACCTTC.

In its sample, this clone was seen once. This sequence joins TRBV30 and TRBJ1-1, with D unclear. The CDR3 loop spans 12 amino acids. The germline gives CDR1 GTSNPN, CDR2 SVGIG (reference sequence). V dropped 5 bases and J dropped 1 base, with 8 bases sitting between them. For the CDR3, the DNA is TGTGCCTGGGCGCGGGGGAACACTGAAGCTTTCTTT. This encodes CAWARGNTEAFF.

The genes are TRBV6-5 and TRBJ2-7, with D hard to call. Germline CDR1 reads MNHEY; CDR2 reads SVGAGI. V shed 6 bases and J shed 3 bases, with 18 bases lying between them. The CDR3 totals 15 residues. In DNA, the CDR3 is TGTGCCAGCAGCGCCCCCGAGGAACCCAACTACGAGCAGTACGTC. This sequence encodes CASSAPEEPNYEQYV.

The V call is TRBV5-1, the J call TRBJ2-5, with a possible D match to TRBD1 (6 bases). V shed 4 bases and J shed 1 base, with 11 bases lying between them. The length of the CDR3 is 14 residues. The germline V gene encodes CDR1 SGHRS and CDR2 YFSETQ. This CDR3 is CASSRTDSQETQYF. CDR3 bases: TGCGCCAGCAGCCGGACAGACTCCCAAGAGACCCAGTACTTC.

The chain is built from TRBV2 and TRBJ2-2, with D maybe TRBD2 (5 bases). The germline V and J ends were trimmed by 2 bases and 4 bases, with 8 bases remaining between them. Germline V gene data show CDR1 as SNHLY and CDR2 as FYNNEI. CDR3 length equals 14 residues. The CDR3 spells CASSERGGTGELFF. CDR3 sequence (DNA): TGTGCCAGCAGTGAACGAGGAGGCACCGGGGAGCTGTTTTTT.

This clone was seen a few times. J is TRBJ2-7 and V is TRBV9; 9 nucleotides match TRBD1. Germline V CDR1 and CDR2: SGDLS, YYNGEE. After removal of 4 bases from V and 3 bases from J, the junction contained 14 bases not matched to a gene. The CDR3 is 17 residues long. CDR3 in amino acids: CASSQDFWTGDDYEQYV. In DNA form, the CDR3 reads TGTGCCAGCAGCCAGGATTTTTGGACAGGGGACGACTACGAGCAGTACGTC.

The rearrangement uses TRBV27 and TRBJ1-2, with a tentative D call TRBD1 (5 bases). The length of the CDR3 is 15 residues. V was pared by 6 bases and J by 1 base, with 15 bases between. Germline-derived CDR1 and CDR2 are MNHEY and SMNVEV (reference sequence). In nucleotides, the CDR3 is TGTGCCAGCAGCCCCAGGGCCCTTCTTAACTATGGCTACACCTTC. Protein: CASSPRALLNYGYTF.

The chain couples TRBV6-2 or TRBV6-3 to TRBJ2-1; 8 bases are shared with TRBD1. This CDR3 contains 15 residues. The trim removed 0 bases at V and 4 bases at J, leaving 2 bases unmatched. Germline CDR1 and CDR2: MNHEY and SVGEGT. CDR3 sequence: CASSYSGQGYNEQFF. For the CDR3, the DNA is TGTGCCAGCAGTTACTCTGGACAGGGATACAATGAGCAGTTCTTC.

This clone was observed a handful of times. This CDR3 is CASSQETGALDTEAFF. The DNA for the CDR3 is TGTGCCAGCAGCCAAGAGACAGGAGCCTTGGACACTGAAGCTTTCTTT. This sequence joins TRBV4-2 and TRBJ1-1; possible D gene TRBD1, 6 bases. The germline V and J ends were trimmed by 0 bases and 3 bases, with 14 bases remaining between them. From germline, CDR1 is LGHNA and CDR2 YNFKEQ. The CDR3 has 16 residues.

This clone was picked up one time. The same CDR3 can be traced to other DNA sequences in this sample. The chain couples TRBV5-1 to TRBJ1-2, with D possibly TRBD1 on 6 matching bases. CDR1 and CDR2 (germline): SGHRS, YFSETQ. The CDR3 covers 14 residues. The V gene lost 0 bases and the J gene lost 2 bases, with 8 bases spanning the gap. The DNA of the CDR3 is TGCGCCAGCAGCTTGGGGGGGGCAAACTATGGCTACACCTTC. It is translated as CASSLGGANYGYTF.

V gene TRBV3-1 (or the pseudogene TRBV3-2) combines with J gene TRBJ1-4, with D perhaps matching TRBD1 (6 bases). Germline CDR1 is LGHDT and CDR2 is YNNKEL (reference sequence). V was cut by 3 bases and J by 7 bases, with 12 bases left in between. The CDR3 totals 14 residues. CDR3 protein: CASSHRGEGEKLFF. For the CDR3, the DNA is TGTGCCAGCAGCCACAGGGGAGAGGGTGAAAAACTGTTTTTT.

The chain joins TRBV29-1 to TRBJ1-5, with D possibly TRBD1 on 6 matching bases. V lost 4 bases, J lost 6 bases, and 13 bases lay in between. CDR3 length: 13 amino acids. CDR1 SQVTM and CDR2 ANQGSEA come from the germline V gene. CDR3 region: CSVATGLAQPQHF. DNA for the CDR3: TGCAGCGTTGCCACAGGGCTTGCTCAGCCCCAGCATTTT.

This rearrangement joins TRBV5-1 to TRBJ2-2; D not resolved. The CDR3 has 15 residues. The germline V and J ends were trimmed by 8 bases and 5 bases, with 19 bases remaining between them. Germline lookup yields CDR1 SGHRS and CDR2 YFSETQ. CDR3 residues: CASSPDPSTTGELFF. DNA of the CDR3: TGCGCCAGTTCCCCGGACCCTTCGACTACCGGGGAGCTGTTTTTT.